These 26 T cell receptor beta chains originate from one sample sequenced in a study of blood T cell repertoires in COVID-19 (dated by TCRdb to about 2020). The library was built by means of the immunoSEQ multiplex PCR assay. Not all clones reach the TCRdb copy of this immuneACCESS table, which keeps in-frame sequences only. Checked studies attribute under half of the gap to unresolved V genes and leave the rest unexplained. This sample comprises some 200,000 clones, approximately 85% of them detected only once. The ten largest make up roughly 8% of the sample. Sequenced input: peripheral blood. The receptors shown here come from a woman in her 50s with active or convalescent COVID-19.

The V call is TRBV7-3, the J call TRBJ2-1; no clear D gene. Trimming shortened V by 2 bases and J by 3 bases, and 8 bases separated the two germline ends. This CDR3 contains 14 residues. The germline V gene has CDR1 SGHTA and CDR2 FQGTGA. The CDR3 nucleotides are TGTGCCAGCAGCTTAGGCGGTTTCTACAATGAGCAGTTCTTC. This codes for CASSLGGFYNEQFF. The whole variable domain, remainder taken from reference TRBV7-3 and TRBJ2-1, is GAGVSQTPSNKVTEKGKYVELRCDPISGHTALYWYRQSLGQGPEFLIYFQGTGAADDSGLPNDRFFAVRPEGSVSTLKIQRTERGDSAVYLCASSLGGFYNEQFFGPGTRLTVL.

In this sample, this clone turned up once. CDR3 in DNA: TGCAGCGCTGGGGTTAGCGGGAGTACGGATACGCAGTATTTT. Its protein is CSAGVSGSTDTQYF. The V and J genes are TRBV29-1 and TRBJ2-3; 9 bases fit TRBD2. This CDR3 has 14 residues. V gave up 7 bases and J gave up 6 bases; unmatched junction bases: 11. The germline gives CDR1 SQVTM, CDR2 ANQGSEA.

The gene calls are TRBV7-9 and TRBJ1-6, with D possibly matching TRBD1 (5 bases). Germline V gene lookup returns CDR1 SEHNR and CDR2 FQNEAQ (reference sequence). The CDR3 totals 15 residues. Trimming pared 4 bases from V and 6 bases from J, leaving 13 bases between. CDR3 residues: CASSSQDNRNSPLHF. CDR3 coding DNA: TGTGCCAGCAGCTCACAGGACAATCGTAATTCACCCCTCCACTTT.

The J gene is TRBJ1-1, the V gene TRBV28, with D perhaps matching TRBD1 (6 bases). V was clipped by 6 bases and J by 6 bases, with 17 bases between them. The CDR3 loop spans 14 amino acids. The germline CDR1 and CDR2 sequences are MDHEN and SYDVKM. This chain's CDR3 is CASSQLIGQPEAFF. The CDR3 nucleotides are TGTGCCAGCAGCCAGCTCATAGGACAGCCTGAAGCTTTCTTT. Variable domain in full (rest from reference TRBV28 and TRBJ1-1): DVKVTQSSRYLVKRTGEKVFLECVQDMDHENMFWYRQDPGLGLRLIYFSYDVKMKEKGDIPEGYSVSREKKERFSLILESASTNQTSMYLCASSQLIGQPEAFFGQGTRLTVV.

The genes are TRBV19 and TRBJ2-5, with a tentative D call TRBD2 (5 bases). CDR3 length equals 15 residues. The ends were cut back, 6 bases at V and 1 base at J, with 15 bases in the middle. CDR1 and CDR2 from the germline V gene are LNHDA and SQIVND (reference sequence). Written as DNA, the CDR3 is TGTGCCAGTAGCCGGGGTAATCAGGTCCAAGAGACCCAGTACTTC. This sequence encodes CASSRGNQVQETQYF.

The chain is built from TRBV6-5 and TRBJ1-5; D gene uncertain. Trimming cost V 7 bases and J 7 bases, with 11 bases left between them. The CDR3 has 12 amino acids. Looked up from germline, CDR1 is MNHEY and CDR2 is SVGAGI. The CDR3 sequence is CASKGGWQPQHF. CDR3 DNA sequence: TGTGCCAGCAAGGGAGGGTGGCAGCCCCAGCATTTT.

V and J are TRBV28 and TRBJ1-1; possible D gene TRBD1, 5 bases. Trimming pared 5 bases from V and 10 bases from J, leaving 14 bases between. This CDR3 is built from 12 residues. CDR1 is MDHEN, CDR2 SYDVKM, per germline. CDR3: CASSVSPQGAFF. In DNA form, the CDR3 reads TGTGCCAGCAGTGTATCACCTCAGGGAGCTTTCTTT.

V is TRBV11-2 and J is TRBJ2-3; 8 nucleotides align to TRBD2. Per germline, CDR1 SGHAT and CDR2 FQNNGV. CDR3 length: 17 amino acids. Unmatched junction bases numbered 12, after V lost 1 base and J lost 6 bases. The CDR3 loop is CASSLVSSGRGADTQYF. Written as DNA, the CDR3 is TGTGCCAGCAGCTTAGTATCCAGCGGGAGAGGGGCGGATACGCAGTATTTT.

The chain links TRBV6-5 to TRBJ1-5; D might be TRBD1 (5 bases). Looked up from germline, CDR1 is MNHEY and CDR2 is SVGAGI. Trimming pared 4 bases from V and 4 bases from J, leaving 14 bases between. CDR3 size: 15 residues. CDR3 DNA sequence: TGTGCCAGCAGTTTGGGGCAGGTCGGGAATCAGCCCCAGCATTTT. Its protein product is CASSLGQVGNQPQHF.

About this clone: The same CDR3 also results from other DNA sequences found in this sample. V is TRBV5-1 and J is TRBJ1-1; weak D call: TRBD1 (6 bases). Trimming removed 4 bases at V and 8 bases at J, with 18 bases between. CDR3 size: 14 residues. Per the germline V gene, CDR1 is SGHRS and CDR2 is YFSETQ. CDR3 residues: CASSPQGGGTEAFF. DNA of the CDR3: TGCGCCAGCAGCCCCCAGGGTGGGGGCACCGAAGCTTTCTTT.

The chain links TRBV2 to TRBJ2-1; the D gene is possibly TRBD1 (5 bases). The CDR3 runs 15 residues. CDR1 is SNHLY and CDR2 is FYNNEI in the germline V gene. The germline V and J ends were trimmed by 3 bases and 13 bases, with 22 bases remaining between them. CDR3 region: CASSDAAGITQTQFF. CDR3 in DNA: TGTGCCAGCAGTGACGCGGCAGGGATCACTCAGACTCAGTTCTTC.

The genes are TRBV7-7 and TRBJ1-1; D is undetermined. This CDR3 is built from 13 residues. Trimming cost V 5 bases and J 4 bases, with 11 bases left between them. CDR1 SSHAT and CDR2 FNYEAQ come from the germline V gene (reference sequence). The CDR3 loop is CASSLLTGTEAFF. The CDR3 coding sequence is TGTGCCAGCAGCCTTTTAACGGGCACTGAAGCTTTCTTT.

The chain links TRBV28 to TRBJ1-6, with 12 bases aligning to TRBD1. The CDR3 sequence is 16 residues long. V was pared by 6 bases and J by 7 bases, with 7 bases of the junction left unmatched. Germline V gene lookup returns CDR1 MDHEN and CDR2 SYDVKM. CDR3 sequence (DNA): TGTGCCAGCAGGAAGGGACAGGGGGCGCCGAATTCACCCCTCCACTTT. It specifies CASRKGQGAPNSPLHF.

CDR3 DNA sequence: TGTGCCACCCGAGGGACAGCGTTCAATCAGCCCCAGCATTTT. Translation: CATRGTAFNQPQHF. The chain is built from TRBV6-5 and TRBJ1-5; 7 bases are shared with TRBD1. Germline CDR1 reads MNHEY; CDR2 reads SVGAGI. Trimming at V came to 10 bases and at J to 3 bases, leaving 9 bases not matched to a gene. The CDR3 extends over 14 amino acids.

The genes are TRBV4-1 and TRBJ1-1; a weak D match, TRBD1 (5 bases). Germline CDR1 is MGHRA and CDR2 is YSYEKL. The CDR3 has 14 residues. V dropped 4 bases and J dropped 5 bases, with 14 bases sitting between them. The CDR3 sequence is CASSRSPRDTEAFF. In DNA, the CDR3 is TGCGCCAGCAGCCGTTCCCCCAGGGATACTGAAGCTTTCTTT.

The CDR3 DNA sequence: TGTGCCAGCAGCCAGACAGCGAACTATGGCTACACCTTC. Encoded protein: CASSQTANYGYTF. The chain combines TRBV6-5 with TRBJ1-2; the D gene is possibly TRBD1 (5 bases). The CDR3 has 13 residues. Per germline, CDR1 MNHEY and CDR2 SVGAGI. Trimming left V 6 bases short and J 2 bases short, with 10 bases between.

This chain connects TRBV11-2 to TRBJ1-1, with D tentatively TRBD1 (5 bases). V was cut by 2 bases and J by 1 base, with 8 bases left in between. Germline loops: CDR1 SGHAT, CDR2 FQNNGV. The CDR3 has 14 amino acids. DNA of the CDR3: TGTGCCAGCAGCTTATTCAGGGCGAACACTGAAGCTTTCTTT. This gives the protein CASSLFRANTEAFF. Complete variable domain (other parts from reference TRBV11-2 and TRBJ1-1): EAGVAQSPRYKIIEKRQSVAFWCNPISGHATLYWYQQILGQGPKLLIQFQNNGVVDDSQLPKDRFSAERLKGVDSTLKIQPAKLEDSAVYLCASSLFRANTEAFFGQGTRLTVV.

CDR3 bases: TGTGCCAGCTCACCAAGGGGGACCTACAATGAGCAGTTCTTC. Its protein product is CASSPRGTYNEQFF. The rearrangement links TRBV18 to TRBJ2-1; D possibly corresponds to TRBD1 (6 bases). CDR1 KGHSH and CDR2 LQKENI come from the germline V gene. With 2 bases removed from V and 2 bases from J, the gap between germline ends came to 7 bases. The CDR3 is 14 amino acids. The whole variable domain, remainder taken from reference TRBV18 and TRBJ2-1, is NAGVMQNPRHLVRRRGQEARLRCSPMKGHSHVYWYRQLPEEGLKFMVYLQKENIIDESGMPKERFSAEFPKEGPSILRIQQVVRGDSAAYFCASSPRGTYNEQFFGPGTRLTVL.

This sequence joins TRBV11-2 and TRBJ1-1; D not resolved. Germline CDR1 and CDR2: SGHAT and FQNNGV. Trimming took off 4 bases at V and 1 base at J, with 13 bases between the two ends. This CDR3 has 15 residues. This CDR3 is CASSSTTRKNTEAFF. CDR3 sequence (DNA): TGTGCCAGCAGCTCCACGACACGTAAGAACACTGAAGCTTTCTTT.

This clone was recorded only once. CDR3 coding DNA: TGTGCCAGCAGTTTAGCGTATGGGACAGCTTATTCACCCCTCCACTTT. Translated, it gives CASSLAYGTAYSPLHF. The chain couples TRBV28 to TRBJ1-6, with 7 bases lining up with TRBD1. This CDR3 comprises 16 residues. Germline CDR1 MDHEN, CDR2 SYDVKM. With V trimmed by 2 bases and J by 8 bases, 9 bases remained unmatched. The full variable domain, its missing parts supplied by reference TRBV28 and TRBJ1-6, is DVKVTQSSRYLVKRTGEKVFLECVQDMDHENMFWYRQDPGLGLRLIYFSYDVKMKEKGDIPEGYSVSREKKERFSLILESASTNQTSMYLCASSLAYGTAYSPLHFGNGTRLTVT.

This clone occurred a few times. The genes are TRBV6-5 and TRBJ2-7, with 8 bases matching TRBD2. The CDR3 runs to 14 residues. Trimming took 6 bases from V and 5 from J; bases not matched to a gene: 9. CDR1 MNHEY and CDR2 SVGAGI come from the germline V gene. The CDR3 sequence is CASSAGLAADEQYF. The DNA for the CDR3 is TGTGCCAGCAGCGCCGGACTAGCTGCCGACGAGCAGTACTTC.

The chain is built from TRBV10-3 and TRBJ1-6; 8 bases align to TRBD1. J was trimmed by 10 bases and V by 10 bases; bases with no gene match: 15. Germline V lookup: CDR1 ENHRY, CDR2 SYGVKD. This CDR3 has 15 residues. The CDR3 spells CATRTGSVLDSPLHF. The CDR3 bases are TGTGCCACTCGGACAGGGTCGGTATTGGACTCACCCCTCCACTTT.

This clone showed up just a few times. The chain combines TRBV27 with TRBJ1-6; the match to TRBD1 covers 9 bases. Germline loops: CDR1 MNHEY, CDR2 SMNVEV (reference sequence). CDR3 size: 14 residues. Germline trimming cut 7 bases from V and 11 bases from J; bases unmatched to any gene: 9. Here the CDR3 reads CASTKTGGSTPLHF. In nucleotides, the CDR3 is TGTGCCAGCACCAAAACAGGGGGCTCTACACCCCTCCACTTT.

The gene calls are TRBV5-6 and TRBJ2-7; 10 positions agree with TRBD1. CDR3 length: 15 amino acids. J was trimmed by 7 bases and V by 0 bases; bases with no gene match: 7. Germline-derived CDR1 and CDR2 are SGHDT and YYEEEE. The CDR3 region is CASSLAGQGSREQYF. DNA of the CDR3: TGTGCCAGCAGCTTGGCGGGACAGGGGTCCCGTGAGCAGTACTTC.

V is TRBV19 and J is TRBJ2-7; 8 positions match TRBD2. Losses at the gene ends were 5 bases for V and 6 bases for J; bases not matched to a gene: 15. The CDR3 totals 16 residues. In germline, CDR1 is LNHDA, CDR2 SQIVND (reference sequence). The CDR3 DNA reads as TGTGCCAGTAGTCAGGGTCCTGGTAGCGGGAACCTCGAGCAGTACTTC. Its translation is CASSQGPGSGNLEQYF.

The V call is TRBV18, the J call TRBJ2-3, with 9 bases aligning to TRBD1. The junction had 4 bases not matched to a gene; V was cut back by 2 bases and J by 4 bases. Looked up from germline, CDR1 is KGHSH and CDR2 is LQKENI. The CDR3 is 15 residues long. The CDR3 loop reads CASSPWGQGSDTQYF. The DNA of the CDR3 is TGTGCCAGCTCACCATGGGGACAGGGATCAGATACGCAGTATTTT.